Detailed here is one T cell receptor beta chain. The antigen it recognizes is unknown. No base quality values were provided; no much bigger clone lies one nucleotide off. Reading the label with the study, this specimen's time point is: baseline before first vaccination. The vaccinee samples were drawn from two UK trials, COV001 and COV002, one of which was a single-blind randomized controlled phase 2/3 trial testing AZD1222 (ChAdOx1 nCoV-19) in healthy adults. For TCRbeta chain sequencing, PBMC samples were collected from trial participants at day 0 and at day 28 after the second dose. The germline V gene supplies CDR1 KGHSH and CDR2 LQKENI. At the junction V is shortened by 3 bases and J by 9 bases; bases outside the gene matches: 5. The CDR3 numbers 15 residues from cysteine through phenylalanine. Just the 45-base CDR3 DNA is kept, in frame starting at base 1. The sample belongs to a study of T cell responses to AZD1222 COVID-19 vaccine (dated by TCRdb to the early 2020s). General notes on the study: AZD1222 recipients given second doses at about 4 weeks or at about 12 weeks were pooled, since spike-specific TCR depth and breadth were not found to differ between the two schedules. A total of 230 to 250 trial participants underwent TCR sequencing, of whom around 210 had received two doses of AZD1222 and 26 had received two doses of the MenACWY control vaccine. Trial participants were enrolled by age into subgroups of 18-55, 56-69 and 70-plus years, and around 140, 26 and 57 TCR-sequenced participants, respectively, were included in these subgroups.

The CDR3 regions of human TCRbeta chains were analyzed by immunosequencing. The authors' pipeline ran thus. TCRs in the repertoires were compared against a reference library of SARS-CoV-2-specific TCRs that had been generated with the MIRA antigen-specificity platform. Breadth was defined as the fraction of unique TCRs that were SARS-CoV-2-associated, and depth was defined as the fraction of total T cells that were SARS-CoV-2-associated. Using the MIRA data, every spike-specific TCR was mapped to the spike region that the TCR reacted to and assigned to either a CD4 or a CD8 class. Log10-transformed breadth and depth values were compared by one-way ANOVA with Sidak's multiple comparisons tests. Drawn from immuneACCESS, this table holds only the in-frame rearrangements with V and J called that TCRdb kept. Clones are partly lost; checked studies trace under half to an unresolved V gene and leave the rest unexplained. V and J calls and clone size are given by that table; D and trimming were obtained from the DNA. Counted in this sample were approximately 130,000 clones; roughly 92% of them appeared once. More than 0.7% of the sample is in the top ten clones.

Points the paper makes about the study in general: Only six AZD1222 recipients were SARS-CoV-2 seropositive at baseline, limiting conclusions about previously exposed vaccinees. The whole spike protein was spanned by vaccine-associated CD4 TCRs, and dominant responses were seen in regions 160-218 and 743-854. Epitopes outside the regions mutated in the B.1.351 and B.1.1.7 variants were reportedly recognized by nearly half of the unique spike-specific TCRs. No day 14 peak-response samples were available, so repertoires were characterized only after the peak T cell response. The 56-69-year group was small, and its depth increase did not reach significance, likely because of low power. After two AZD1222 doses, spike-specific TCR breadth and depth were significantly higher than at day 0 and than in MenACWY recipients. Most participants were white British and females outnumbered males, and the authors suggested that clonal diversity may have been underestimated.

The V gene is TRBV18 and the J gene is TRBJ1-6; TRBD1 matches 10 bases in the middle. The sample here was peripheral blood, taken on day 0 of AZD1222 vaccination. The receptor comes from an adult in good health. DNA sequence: TGTGCCAGCTCACCCCGACAGGGGGCTAGTTCACCCCTCCACTTT. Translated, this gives CASSPRQGASSPLHF.